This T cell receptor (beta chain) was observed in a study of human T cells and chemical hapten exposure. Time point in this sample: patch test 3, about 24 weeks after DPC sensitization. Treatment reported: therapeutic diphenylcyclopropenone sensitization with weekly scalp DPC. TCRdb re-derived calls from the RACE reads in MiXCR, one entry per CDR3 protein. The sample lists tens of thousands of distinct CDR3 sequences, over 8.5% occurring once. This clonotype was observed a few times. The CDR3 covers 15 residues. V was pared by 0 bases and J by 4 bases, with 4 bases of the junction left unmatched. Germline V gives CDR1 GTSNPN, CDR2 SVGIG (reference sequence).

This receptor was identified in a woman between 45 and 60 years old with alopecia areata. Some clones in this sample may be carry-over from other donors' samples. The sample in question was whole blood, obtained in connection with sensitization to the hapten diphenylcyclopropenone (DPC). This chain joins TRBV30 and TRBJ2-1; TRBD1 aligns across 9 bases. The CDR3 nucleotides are TGTGCCTGGAGTGTACAGGGGGCCGGGTACAATGAGCAGTTCTTC. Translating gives CAWSVQGAGYNEQFF.